This TCR beta chain was retrieved from a study of T cell responses to AZD1222 COVID-19 vaccine. Looking at the study overall: Second-dose schedules of about 4 or about 12 weeks were combined.

General study points: Regions left unmutated in variants are reportedly the target of nearly half of spike-specific TCRs. Baseline seropositivity occurred in only a handful of AZD1222 recipients. Regions 160-218 and 743-854 dominated among vaccine-associated CD4 TCRs spanning spike.

This CDR3 comprises 15 residues. Germline loops: CDR1 MGHRA, CDR2 YSYEKL. The V and J ends lost 0 bases and 2 bases respectively, with 10 bases between them. Turning to this clone: Its antigen is not identified.

Generated by immunoSEQ multiplex PCR, the TCRdb table keeps only in-frame clones and is missing some. The table has 110,000 or so clones, 75% to 90% seen once. The clonotype originates from an adult in good health. The sequencing here drew on peripheral blood, taken on day 0 of AZD1222 vaccination. The V gene is TRBV4-1, the J gene TRBJ1-2; D might be TRBD1 (6 bases). CDR3 DNA: TGCGCCAGCAGCCAAGATCCGCAGGGGAACTATGGCTACACCTTC. Translation: CASSQDPQGNYGYTF.